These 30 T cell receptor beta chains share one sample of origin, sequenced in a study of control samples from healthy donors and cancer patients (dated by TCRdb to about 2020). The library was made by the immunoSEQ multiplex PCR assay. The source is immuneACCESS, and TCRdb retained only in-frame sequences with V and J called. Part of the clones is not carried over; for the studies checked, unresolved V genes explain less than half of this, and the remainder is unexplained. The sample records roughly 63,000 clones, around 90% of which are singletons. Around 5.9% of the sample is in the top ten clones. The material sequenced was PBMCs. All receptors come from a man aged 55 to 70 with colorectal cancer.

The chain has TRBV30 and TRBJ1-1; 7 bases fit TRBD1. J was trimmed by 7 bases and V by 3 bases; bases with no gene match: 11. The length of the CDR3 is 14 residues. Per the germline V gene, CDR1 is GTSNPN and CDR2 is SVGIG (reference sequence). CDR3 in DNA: TGTGCCTGGAGGGGCCCTCCGGGACAGAGTGAAGCTTTCTTT. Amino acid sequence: CAWRGPPGQSEAFF.

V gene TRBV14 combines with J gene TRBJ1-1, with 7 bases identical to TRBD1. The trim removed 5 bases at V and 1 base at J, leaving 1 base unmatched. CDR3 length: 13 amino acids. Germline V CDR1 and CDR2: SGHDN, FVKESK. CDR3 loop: CASSSGGNTEAFF. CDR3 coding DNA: TGTGCCAGCAGCTCAGGGGGGAACACTGAAGCTTTCTTT. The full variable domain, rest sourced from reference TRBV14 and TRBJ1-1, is EAGVTQFPSHSVIEKGQTVTLRCDPISGHDNLYWYRRVMGKEIKFLLHFVKESKQDESGMPNNRFLAERTGGTYSTLKVQPAELEDSGVYFCASSSGGNTEAFFGQGTRLTVV.

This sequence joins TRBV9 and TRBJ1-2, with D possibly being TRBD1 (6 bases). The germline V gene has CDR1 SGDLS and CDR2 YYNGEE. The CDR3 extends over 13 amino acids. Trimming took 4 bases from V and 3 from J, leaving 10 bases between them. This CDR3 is CASSLGGDYGYTF. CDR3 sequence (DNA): TGTGCCAGCAGCCTAGGGGGGGACTATGGCTACACCTTC.

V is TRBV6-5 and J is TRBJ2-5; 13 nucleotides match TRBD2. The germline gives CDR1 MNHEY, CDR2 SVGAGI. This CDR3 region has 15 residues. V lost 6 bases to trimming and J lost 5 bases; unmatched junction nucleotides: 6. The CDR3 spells CASRRLAGGLETQYF. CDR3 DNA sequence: TGTGCCAGCAGACGACTAGCGGGGGGCTTGGAGACCCAGTACTTC.

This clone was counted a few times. The DNA for the CDR3 is TGTGCCAGCAGTACAGACTACGAGCAGTACTTC. Protein sequence: CASSTDYEQYF. This rearrangement joins TRBV6-6 to TRBJ2-7; D gene unclear. The CDR3 runs 11 residues. The ends were cut back, 5 bases at V and 3 bases at J, with 5 bases in the middle. Germline-derived CDR1 and CDR2 are MNHNY and SVGAGI (reference sequence).

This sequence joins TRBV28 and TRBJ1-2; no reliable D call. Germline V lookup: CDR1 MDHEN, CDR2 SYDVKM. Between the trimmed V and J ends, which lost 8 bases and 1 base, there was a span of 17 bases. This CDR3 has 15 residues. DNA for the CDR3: TGTGCCAGCGGTAACGACCGTGAACTTAACTATGGCTACACCTTC. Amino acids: CASGNDRELNYGYTF.

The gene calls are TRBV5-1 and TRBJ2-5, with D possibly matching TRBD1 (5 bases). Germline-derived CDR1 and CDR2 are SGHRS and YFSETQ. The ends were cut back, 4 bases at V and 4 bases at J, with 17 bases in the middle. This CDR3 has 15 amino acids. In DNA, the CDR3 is TGCGCCAGCAGCATAACAGGCTCTCGTGGAGAGACCCAGTACTTC. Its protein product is CASSITGSRGETQYF.

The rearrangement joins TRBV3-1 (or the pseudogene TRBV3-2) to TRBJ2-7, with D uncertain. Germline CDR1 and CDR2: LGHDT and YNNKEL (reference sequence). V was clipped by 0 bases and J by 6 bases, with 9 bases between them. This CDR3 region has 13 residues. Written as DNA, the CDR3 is TGTGCCAGCAGCCAAGATAACCGGAGCGAGCAGTACTTC. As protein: CASSQDNRSEQYF.

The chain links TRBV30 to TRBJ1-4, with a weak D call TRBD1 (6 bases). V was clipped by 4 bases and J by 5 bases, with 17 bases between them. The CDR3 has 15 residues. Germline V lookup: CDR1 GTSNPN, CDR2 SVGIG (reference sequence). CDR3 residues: CAWTLNPGQNEKLFF. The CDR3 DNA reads TGTGCCTGGACCCTAAACCCGGGACAAAATGAAAAACTGTTTTTT.

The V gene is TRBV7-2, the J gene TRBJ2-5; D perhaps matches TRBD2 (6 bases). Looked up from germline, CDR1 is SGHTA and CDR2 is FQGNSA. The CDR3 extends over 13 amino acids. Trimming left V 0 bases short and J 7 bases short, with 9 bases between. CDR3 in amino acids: CASSLAGGVTQYF. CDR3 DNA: TGTGCCAGCAGCTTAGCGGGGGGTGTGACCCAGTACTTC.

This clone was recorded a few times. The CDR3 bases are TGTGCCAGGAAACCACCGAGGGAGCAGTATTTT. Residues: CARKPPREQYF. This chain uses TRBV7-3 with TRBJ2-3; D possibly corresponds to TRBD2 (5 bases). V lost 9 bases and J 11 bases, leaving 15 bases between the germline ends. Germline-derived CDR1 and CDR2 are SGHTA and FQGTGA. The CDR3 is made up of 11 amino acids.

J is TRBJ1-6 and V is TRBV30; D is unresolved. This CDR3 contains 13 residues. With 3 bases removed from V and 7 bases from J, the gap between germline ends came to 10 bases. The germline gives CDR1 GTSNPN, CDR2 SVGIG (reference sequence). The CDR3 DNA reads TGTGCCTGGAGGCCGCTGAGAAATTCACCCCTCCACTTT. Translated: CAWRPLRNSPLHF. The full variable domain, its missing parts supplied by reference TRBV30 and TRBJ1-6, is SQTIHQWPATLVQPVGSPLSLECTVEGTSNPNLYWYRQAAGRGLQLLFYSVGIGQISSEVPQNLSASRPQDRQFILSSKKLLLSDSGFYLCAWRPLRNSPLHFGNGTRLTVT.

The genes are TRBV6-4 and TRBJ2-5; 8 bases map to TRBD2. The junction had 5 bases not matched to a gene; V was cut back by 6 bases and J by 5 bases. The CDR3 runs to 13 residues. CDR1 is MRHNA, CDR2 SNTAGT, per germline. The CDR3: CASSPGGAETQYF. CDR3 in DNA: TGTGCCAGCAGCCCCGGGGGGGCGGAGACCCAGTACTTC.

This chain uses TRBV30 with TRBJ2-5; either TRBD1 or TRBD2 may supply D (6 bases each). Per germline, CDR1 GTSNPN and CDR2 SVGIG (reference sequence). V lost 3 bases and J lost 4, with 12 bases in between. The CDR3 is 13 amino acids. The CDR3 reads CAWREGGRETQYF. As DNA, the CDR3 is TGTGCCTGGAGAGAGGGGGGCCGAGAGACCCAGTACTTC.

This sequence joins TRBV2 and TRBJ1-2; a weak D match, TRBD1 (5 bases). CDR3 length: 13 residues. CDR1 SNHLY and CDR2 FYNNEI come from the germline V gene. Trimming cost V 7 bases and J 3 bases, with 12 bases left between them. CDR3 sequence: CASNRLTDYGYTF. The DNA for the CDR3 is TGTGCCAGCAACCGTTTGACAGACTATGGCTACACCTTC. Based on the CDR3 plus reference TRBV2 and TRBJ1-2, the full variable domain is EPEVTQTPSHQVTQMGQEVILRCVPISNHLYFYWYRQILGQKVEFLVSFYNNEISEKSEIFDDQFSVERPDGSNFTLKIRSTKLEDSAMYFCASNRLTDYGYTFGSGTRLTVV.

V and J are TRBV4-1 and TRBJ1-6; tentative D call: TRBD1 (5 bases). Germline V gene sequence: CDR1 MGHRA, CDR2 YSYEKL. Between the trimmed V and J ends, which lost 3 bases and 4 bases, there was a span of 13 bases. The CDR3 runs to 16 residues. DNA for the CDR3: TGCGCCAGCAGCCAGTCCGGGGCGGTTTATAATTCACCCCTCCACTTT. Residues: CASSQSGAVYNSPLHF.

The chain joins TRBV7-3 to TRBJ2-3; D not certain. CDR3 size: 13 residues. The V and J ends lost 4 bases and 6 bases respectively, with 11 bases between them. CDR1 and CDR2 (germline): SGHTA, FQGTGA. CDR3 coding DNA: TGTGCCAGCAGCTCCTTCCTAGGGGATACGCAGTATTTT. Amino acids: CASSSFLGDTQYF.

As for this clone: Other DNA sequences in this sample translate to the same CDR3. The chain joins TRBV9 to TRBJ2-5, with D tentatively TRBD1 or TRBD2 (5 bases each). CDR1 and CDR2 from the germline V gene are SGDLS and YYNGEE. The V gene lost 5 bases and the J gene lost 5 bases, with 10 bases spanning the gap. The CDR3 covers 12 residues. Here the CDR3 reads CASSGGLETQYF. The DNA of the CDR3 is TGTGCCAGCAGTGGGGGTTTGGAGACCCAGTACTTC.

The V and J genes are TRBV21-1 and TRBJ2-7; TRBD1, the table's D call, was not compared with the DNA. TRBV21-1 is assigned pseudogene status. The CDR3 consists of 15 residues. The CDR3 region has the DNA TGTGCCAGCGCGGAAGAAGGACAGTGCCTTTACGAGCAGTACTTC. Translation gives CASAEEGQCLYEQYF.

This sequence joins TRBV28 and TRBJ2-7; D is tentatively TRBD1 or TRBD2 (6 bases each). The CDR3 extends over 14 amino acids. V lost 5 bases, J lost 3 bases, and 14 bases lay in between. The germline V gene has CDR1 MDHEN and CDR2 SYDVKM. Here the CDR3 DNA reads TGTGCCAGCAGTCTTTTAAGGGGGGTCTACGAGCAGTACTTC. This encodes CASSLLRGVYEQYF.

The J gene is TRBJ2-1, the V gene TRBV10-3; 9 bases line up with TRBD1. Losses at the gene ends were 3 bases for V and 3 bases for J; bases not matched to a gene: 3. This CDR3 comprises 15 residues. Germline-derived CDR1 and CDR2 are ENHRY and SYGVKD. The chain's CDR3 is CAISEPGQGYNEQFF. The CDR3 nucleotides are TGTGCCATCAGTGAACCGGGACAGGGCTACAATGAGCAGTTCTTC.

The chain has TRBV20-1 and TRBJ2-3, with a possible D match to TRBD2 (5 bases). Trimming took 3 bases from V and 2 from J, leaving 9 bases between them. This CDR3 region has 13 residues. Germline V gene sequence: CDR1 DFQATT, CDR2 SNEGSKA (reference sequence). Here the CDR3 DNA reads TGCAGTGCTAGTGGCGGACTCACAGATACGCAGTATTTT. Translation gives CSASGGLTDTQYF.

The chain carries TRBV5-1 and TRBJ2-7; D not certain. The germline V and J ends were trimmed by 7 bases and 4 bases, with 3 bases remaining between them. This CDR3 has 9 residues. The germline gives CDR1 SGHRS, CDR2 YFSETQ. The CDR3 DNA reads TGCGCCAGCGGTTACGAGCAGTACTTC. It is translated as CASGYEQYF.

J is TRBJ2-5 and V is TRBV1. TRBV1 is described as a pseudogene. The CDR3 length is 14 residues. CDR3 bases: TGCACCAGCAGCCCGGGGGCTAACCAAGAGACCCAGTACTTC. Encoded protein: CTSSPGANQETQYF.

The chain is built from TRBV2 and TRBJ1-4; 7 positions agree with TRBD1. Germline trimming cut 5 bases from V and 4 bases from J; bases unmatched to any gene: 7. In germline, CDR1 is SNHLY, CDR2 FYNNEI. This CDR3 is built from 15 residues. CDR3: CASSIPGQINEKLFF. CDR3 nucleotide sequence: TGTGCCAGCAGTATTCCGGGACAGATTAATGAAAAACTGTTTTTT. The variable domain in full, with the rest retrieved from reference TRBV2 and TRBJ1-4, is EPEVTQTPSHQVTQMGQEVILRCVPISNHLYFYWYRQILGQKVEFLVSFYNNEISEKSEIFDDQFSVERPDGSNFTLKIRSTKLEDSAMYFCASSIPGQINEKLFFGSGTQLSVL.

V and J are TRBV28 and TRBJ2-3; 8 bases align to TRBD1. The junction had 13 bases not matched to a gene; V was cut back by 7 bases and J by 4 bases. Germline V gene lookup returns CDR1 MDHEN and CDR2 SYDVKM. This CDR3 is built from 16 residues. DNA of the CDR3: TGTGCCAGCATGACCCCGGACAGGGCGAATGCAGATACGCAGTATTTT. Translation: CASMTPDRANADTQYF.

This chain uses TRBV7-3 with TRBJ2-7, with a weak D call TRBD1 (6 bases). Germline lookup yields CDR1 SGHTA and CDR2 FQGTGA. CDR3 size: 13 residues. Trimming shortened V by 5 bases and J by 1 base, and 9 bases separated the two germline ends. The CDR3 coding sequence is TGTGCCAGCAGCCGGGACATTTCCTACGAGCAGTACTTC. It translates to CASSRDISYEQYF.

This CDR3 reads CASREDRTPHYEQYF. The CDR3 coding sequence is TGTGCCAGCAGGGAGGACAGGACGCCGCACTACGAGCAGTACTTC. This rearrangement joins TRBV2 to TRBJ2-7, with 7 bases that match TRBD1. The CDR3 is 15 residues long. The V segment lost 6 bases and the J segment 3 bases; nucleotides outside the gene matches: 11. The germline V gene has CDR1 SNHLY and CDR2 FYNNEI.

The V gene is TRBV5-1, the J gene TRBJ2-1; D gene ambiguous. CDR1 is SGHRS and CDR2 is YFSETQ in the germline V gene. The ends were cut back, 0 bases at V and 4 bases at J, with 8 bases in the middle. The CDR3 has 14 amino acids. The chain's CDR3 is CASSLEAGYNEQFF. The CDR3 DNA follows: TGCGCCAGCAGCTTGGAAGCTGGGTACAATGAGCAGTTCTTC.

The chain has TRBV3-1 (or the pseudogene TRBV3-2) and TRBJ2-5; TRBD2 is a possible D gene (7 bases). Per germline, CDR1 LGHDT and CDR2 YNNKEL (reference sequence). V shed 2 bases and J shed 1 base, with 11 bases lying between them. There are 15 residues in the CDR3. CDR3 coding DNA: TGTGCCAGCAGCCAACCCGGGGGGCCCCAAGAGACCCAGTACTTC. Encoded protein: CASSQPGGPQETQYF.